The clone carrying this TCR beta chain appeared a few times. There are 15 residues in the CDR3. V shed 6 bases, J shed 5 bases, and the junction held 6 bases outside the gene matches. This sample was taken from a study of T-cell reconstitution after alpha-beta-depleted transplantation in children. Unique molecular identifiers were built into the TCRbeta library. TCRdb reprocessed the PCR reads with MiXCR, giving one entry per CDR3 protein. Altogether more than 550,000 distinct CDR3 sequences are present, roughly 10% being singletons, with the ten largest covering 4% to 5%. This specimen consisted of PBMCs from the stem cell graft donor, obtained from the stem cell graft. The receptor was derived from a human donor who donated a stem cell graft to a child with acute myeloid leukemia. The chain is built from TRBV12-3 or TRBV12-4 and TRBJ2-2; 10 bases line up with TRBD1. The CDR3 sequence: CASSQRGQGTGELFF. The CDR3 DNA follows: TGTGCCAGCAGCCAGCGGGGACAGGGGACCGGGGAGCTGTTTTTT.